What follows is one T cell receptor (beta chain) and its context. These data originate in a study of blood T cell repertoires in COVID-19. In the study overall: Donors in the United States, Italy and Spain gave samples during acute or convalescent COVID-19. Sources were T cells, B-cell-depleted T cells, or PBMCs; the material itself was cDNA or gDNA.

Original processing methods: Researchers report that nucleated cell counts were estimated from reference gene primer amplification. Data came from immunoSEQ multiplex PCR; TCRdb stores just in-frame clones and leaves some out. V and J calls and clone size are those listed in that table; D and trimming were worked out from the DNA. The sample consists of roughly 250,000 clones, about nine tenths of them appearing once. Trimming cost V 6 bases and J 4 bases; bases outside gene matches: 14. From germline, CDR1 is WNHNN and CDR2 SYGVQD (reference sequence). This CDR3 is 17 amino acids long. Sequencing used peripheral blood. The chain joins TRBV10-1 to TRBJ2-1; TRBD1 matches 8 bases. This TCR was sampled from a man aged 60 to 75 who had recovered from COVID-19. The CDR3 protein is CASSPNPGQGLYNEQFF. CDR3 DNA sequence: TGCGCCAGCAGCCCTAACCCCGGACAGGGATTATACAATGAGCAGTTCTTC.